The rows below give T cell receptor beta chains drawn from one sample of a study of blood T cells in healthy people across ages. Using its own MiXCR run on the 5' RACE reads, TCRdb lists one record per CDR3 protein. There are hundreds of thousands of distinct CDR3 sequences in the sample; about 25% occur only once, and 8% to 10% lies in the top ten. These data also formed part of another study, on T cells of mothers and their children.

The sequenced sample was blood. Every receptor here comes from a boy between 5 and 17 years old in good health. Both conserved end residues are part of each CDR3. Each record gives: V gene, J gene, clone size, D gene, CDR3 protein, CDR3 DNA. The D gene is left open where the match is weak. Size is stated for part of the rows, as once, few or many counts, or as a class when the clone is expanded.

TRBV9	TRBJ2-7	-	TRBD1	CASSVVGRTGIGEQYF	TGTGCCAGCAGCGTAGTAGGGAGGACAGGGATAGGCGAGCAGTACTTC
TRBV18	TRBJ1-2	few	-	CASSPYPESNYGYTF	TGTGCCAGCTCACCATACCCGGAATCTAACTATGGCTACACCTTC
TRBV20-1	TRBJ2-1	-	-	CSTRASDSSLYNEQFF	TGCAGTACTAGAGCCAGTGACAGTTCCCTCTACAATGAGCAGTTCTTC
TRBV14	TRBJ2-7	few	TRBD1	CASSTTGDPREQYF	TGTGCCAGCAGCACAACAGGGGATCCTCGCGAGCAGTACTTC
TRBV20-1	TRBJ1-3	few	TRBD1	CSAPGGGNTIYF	TGCAGTGCGCCAGGGGGCGGAAACACCATATATTTT
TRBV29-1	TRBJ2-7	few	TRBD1	CSVDGDRENEQYF	TGCAGCGTTGACGGGGACAGGGAGAATGAGCAGTACTTC
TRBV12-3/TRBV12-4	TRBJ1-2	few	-	CASSFLQDLGGYTF	TGTGCCAGCAGTTTCCTACAGGATCTAGGGGGCTACACCTTC
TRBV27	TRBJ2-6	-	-	CASSPAGRPGANVLTF	TGTGCCAGCAGTCCAGCAGGGAGGCCTGGGGCCAACGTCCTGACTTTC
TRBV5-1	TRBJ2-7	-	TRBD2	CASSSGDSGVTYEQYF	TGCGCCAGCAGCTCTGGAGATAGCGGGGTGACCTACGAGCAGTACTTC
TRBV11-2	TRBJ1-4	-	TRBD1	CASSLTHRGIGEKLFF	TGTGCCAGCAGCTTAACCCACAGGGGAATAGGCGAAAAACTGTTTTTT
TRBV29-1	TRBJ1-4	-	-	CSAPGPNGEKLFF	TGCAGCGCCCCCGGGCCTAATGGTGAAAAACTGTTTTTT
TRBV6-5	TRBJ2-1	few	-	CASSYSGLDPYNEQFF	TGTGCCAGCAGTTACTCAGGACTGGACCCATACAATGAGCAGTTCTTC
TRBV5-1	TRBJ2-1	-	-	CASSLLSVDNEQFF	TGCGCCAGCAGCTTGTTGTCGGTGGACAATGAGCAGTTCTTC
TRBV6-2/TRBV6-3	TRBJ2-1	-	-	CASRFASLAFF	TGTGCCAGCAGGTTTGCGTCGCTCGCGTTCTTC
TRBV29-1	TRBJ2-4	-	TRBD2	CSGVGLAGVLAKNIQYF	TGCAGCGGGGTGGGACTAGCGGGAGTTCTAGCCAAAAACATTCAGTACTTC
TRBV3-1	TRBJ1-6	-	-	CASSLRRPRVNSPLHF	TGTGCCAGCAGCCTCCGAAGGCCAAGGGTTAATTCACCCCTCCACTTT